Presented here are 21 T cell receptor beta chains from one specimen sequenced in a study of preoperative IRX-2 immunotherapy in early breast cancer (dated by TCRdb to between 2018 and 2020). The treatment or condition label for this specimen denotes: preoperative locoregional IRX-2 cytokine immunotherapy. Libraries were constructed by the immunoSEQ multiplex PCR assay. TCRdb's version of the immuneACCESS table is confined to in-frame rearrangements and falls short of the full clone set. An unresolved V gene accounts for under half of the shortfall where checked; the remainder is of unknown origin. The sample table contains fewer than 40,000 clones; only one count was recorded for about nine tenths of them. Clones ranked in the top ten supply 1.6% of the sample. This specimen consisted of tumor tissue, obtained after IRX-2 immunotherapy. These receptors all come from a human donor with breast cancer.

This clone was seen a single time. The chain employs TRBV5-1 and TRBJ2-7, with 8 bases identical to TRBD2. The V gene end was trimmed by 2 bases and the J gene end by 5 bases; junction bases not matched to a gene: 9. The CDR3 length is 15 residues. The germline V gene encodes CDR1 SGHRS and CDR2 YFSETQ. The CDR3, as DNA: TGCGCCAGCAGCTTACAGGGAGCGGGGGCCGACGAGCAGTACGTC. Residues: CASSLQGAGADEQYV.

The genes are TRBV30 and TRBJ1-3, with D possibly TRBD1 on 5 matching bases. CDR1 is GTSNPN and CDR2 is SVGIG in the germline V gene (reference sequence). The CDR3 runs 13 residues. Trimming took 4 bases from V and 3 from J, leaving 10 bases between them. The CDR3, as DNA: TGTGCCTGGACCCCAGGGTTTGGAAACACCATATATTTT. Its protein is CAWTPGFGNTIYF.

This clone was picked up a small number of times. The CDR3 loop reads CASSQARDRAYEQYF. CDR3 sequence (DNA): TGTGCCAGCAGCCAAGCCCGGGACCGAGCCTACGAGCAGTACTTC. The V gene is TRBV7-7, the J gene TRBJ2-7; D may match TRBD1 or TRBD2 (5 bases each). Trimming pared 5 bases from V and 2 bases from J, leaving 16 bases between. Germline values: CDR1 SSHAT, CDR2 FNYEAQ (reference sequence). The CDR3 length is 15 residues.

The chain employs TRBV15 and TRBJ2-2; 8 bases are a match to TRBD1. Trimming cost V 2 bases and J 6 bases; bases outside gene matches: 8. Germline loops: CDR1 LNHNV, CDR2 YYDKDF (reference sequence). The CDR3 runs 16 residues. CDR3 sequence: CATSRPGQAKPGELFF. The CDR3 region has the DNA TGTGCCACCAGCAGACCGGGACAGGCCAAACCCGGGGAGCTGTTTTTT.

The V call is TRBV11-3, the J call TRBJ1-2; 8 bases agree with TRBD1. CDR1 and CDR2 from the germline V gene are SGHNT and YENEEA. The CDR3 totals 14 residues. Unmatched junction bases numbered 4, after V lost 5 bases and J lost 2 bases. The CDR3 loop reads CASSLQGANYGYTF. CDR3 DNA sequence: TGTGCCAGCAGCCTCCAGGGGGCAAACTATGGCTACACCTTC.

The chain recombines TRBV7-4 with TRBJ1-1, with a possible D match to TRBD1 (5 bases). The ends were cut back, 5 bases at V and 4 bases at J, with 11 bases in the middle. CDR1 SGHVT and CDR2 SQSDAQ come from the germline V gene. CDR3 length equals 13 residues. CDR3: CASSPGGITEAFF. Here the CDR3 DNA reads TGTGCCAGCAGCCCCGGGGGAATCACTGAAGCTTTCTTT.

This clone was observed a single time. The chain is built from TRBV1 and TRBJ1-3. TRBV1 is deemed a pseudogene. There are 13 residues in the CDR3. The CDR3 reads CASSQGRGNTIYF. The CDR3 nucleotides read TGCGCCAGCAGCCAAGGGCGTGGGAACACCATATATTTT.

The CDR3 nucleotides are TGTGCCAGCAGTTTGTACCGTCTGGAGGAAAGTAAAAACGAGCAGTACTTC. Translation: CASSLYRLEESKNEQYF. The chain combines TRBV6-8 with TRBJ2-7, with a possible D match to TRBD2 (5 bases). The CDR3 is 17 amino acids. V was shortened by 4 bases and J by 5 bases, with 24 bases between the two germline ends. Germline values: CDR1 MNHGY, CDR2 SAAAGT.

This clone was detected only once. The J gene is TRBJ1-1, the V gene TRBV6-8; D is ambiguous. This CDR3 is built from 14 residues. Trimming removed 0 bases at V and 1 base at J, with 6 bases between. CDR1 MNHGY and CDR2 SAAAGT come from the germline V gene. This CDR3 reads CASSYSRPNTEAFF. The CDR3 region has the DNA TGTGCCAGCAGTTACTCGAGGCCGAACACTGAAGCTTTCTTT.

This chain's CDR3 is CASSYSWARGLSYEQYF. The CDR3, as DNA: TGTGCCAGCAGTTACTCATGGGCCAGGGGACTTTCCTACGAGCAGTACTTC. V and J are TRBV6-7 and TRBJ2-7, with D perhaps matching TRBD1 or TRBD2 (6 bases each). TRBV6-7 is reported as an ORF; its role is uncertain. The CDR3 sequence is 17 residues long. With 0 bases removed from V and 1 base from J, the gap between germline ends came to 16 bases.

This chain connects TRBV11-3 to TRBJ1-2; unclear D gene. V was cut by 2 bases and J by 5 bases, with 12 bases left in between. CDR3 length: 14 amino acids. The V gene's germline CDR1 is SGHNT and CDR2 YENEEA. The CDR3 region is CASSLTSSPYGYTF. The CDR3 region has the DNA TGTGCCAGCAGCTTAACTAGCAGTCCGTATGGCTACACCTTC. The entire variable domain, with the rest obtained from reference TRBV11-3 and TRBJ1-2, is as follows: EAGVVQSPRYKIIEKKQPVAFWCNPISGHNTLYWYLQNLGQGPELLIRYENEEAVDDSQLPKDRFSAERLKGVDSTLKIQPAELGDSAVYLCASSLTSSPYGYTFGSGTRLTVV.

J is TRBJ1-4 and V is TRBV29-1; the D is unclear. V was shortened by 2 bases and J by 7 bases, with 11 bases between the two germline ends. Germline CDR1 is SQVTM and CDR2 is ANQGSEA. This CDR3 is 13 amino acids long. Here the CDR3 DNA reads TGCAGCGTTGAAAGGCAAGGGTTTGAAAAACTGTTTTTT. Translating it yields CSVERQGFEKLFF.

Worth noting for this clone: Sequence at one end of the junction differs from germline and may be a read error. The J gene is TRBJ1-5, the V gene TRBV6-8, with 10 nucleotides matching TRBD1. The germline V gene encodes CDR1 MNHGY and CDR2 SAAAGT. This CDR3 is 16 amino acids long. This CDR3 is CAISAKDRGSDQPQHF. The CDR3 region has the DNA TGTGCCATCAGTGCTAAGGACAGGGGGTCTGATCAGCCCCAGCATTTT.

CDR3 DNA sequence: TGTGCCAGCAGCTTAGAGAGGGGGAATTCACCCCTCCACTTT. Translated: CASSLERGNSPLHF. V gene TRBV7-7 combines with J gene TRBJ1-6; D possibly corresponds to TRBD1 (6 bases). V lost 1 base, J lost 7 bases, and 8 bases lay in between. The CDR3 is made up of 14 amino acids. Germline V lookup: CDR1 SSHAT, CDR2 FNYEAQ (reference sequence).

The CDR3: CASSSLQGQEDSPLHF. CDR3 DNA: TGCGCCAGCAGCTCACTTCAAGGACAGGAAGATTCACCCCTCCACTTT. The chain employs TRBV5-1 and TRBJ1-6, with 7 nucleotides matching TRBD1. Germline assignment: CDR1 SGHRS and CDR2 YFSETQ. This CDR3 region has 16 residues. Trimming cost V 3 bases and J 8 bases; bases outside gene matches: 11.

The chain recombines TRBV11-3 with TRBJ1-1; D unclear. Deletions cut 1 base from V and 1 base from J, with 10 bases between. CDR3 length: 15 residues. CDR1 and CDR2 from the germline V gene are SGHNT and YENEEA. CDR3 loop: CASSLGVGSNTEAFF. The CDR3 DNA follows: TGTGCCAGCAGCTTAGGGGTCGGCTCGAACACTGAAGCTTTCTTT. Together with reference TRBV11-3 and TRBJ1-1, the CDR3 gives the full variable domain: EAGVVQSPRYKIIEKKQPVAFWCNPISGHNTLYWYLQNLGQGPELLIRYENEEAVDDSQLPKDRFSAERLKGVDSTLKIQPAELGDSAVYLCASSLGVGSNTEAFFGQGTRLTVV.

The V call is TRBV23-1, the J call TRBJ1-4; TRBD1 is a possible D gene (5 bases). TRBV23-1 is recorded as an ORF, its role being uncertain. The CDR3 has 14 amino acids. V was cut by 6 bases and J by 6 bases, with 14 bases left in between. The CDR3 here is CASSPRDGDEKLFF. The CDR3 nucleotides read TGCGCCAGCAGCCCCCGGGACGGAGATGAAAAACTGTTTTTT.

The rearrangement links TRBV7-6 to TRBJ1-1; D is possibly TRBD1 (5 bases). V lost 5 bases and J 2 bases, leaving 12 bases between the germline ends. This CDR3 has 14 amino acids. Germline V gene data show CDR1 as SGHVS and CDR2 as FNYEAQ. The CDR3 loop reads CASSPWTLNTEAFF. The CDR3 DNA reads TGTGCCAGCAGCCCCTGGACATTAAACACTGAAGCTTTCTTT.

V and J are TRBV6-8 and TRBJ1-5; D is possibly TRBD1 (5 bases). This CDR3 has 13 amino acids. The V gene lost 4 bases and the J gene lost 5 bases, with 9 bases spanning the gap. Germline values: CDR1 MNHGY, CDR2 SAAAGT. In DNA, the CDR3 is TGTGCCAGCAGTTGGGGCTCCGATCAGCCCCAGCATTTT. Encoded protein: CASSWGSDQPQHF.

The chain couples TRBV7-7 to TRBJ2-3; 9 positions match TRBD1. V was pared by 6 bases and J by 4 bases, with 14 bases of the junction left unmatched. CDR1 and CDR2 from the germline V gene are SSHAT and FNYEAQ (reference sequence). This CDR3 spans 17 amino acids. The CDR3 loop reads CASRNYPDRGVADTQYF. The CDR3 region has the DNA TGTGCCAGCAGGAACTACCCGGACAGGGGAGTCGCAGATACGCAGTATTTT. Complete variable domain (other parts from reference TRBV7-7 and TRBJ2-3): GAGVSQSPRYKVTKRGQDVTLRCDPISSHATLYWYQQALGQGPEFLTYFNYEAQPDKSGLPSDRFSAERPEGSISTLTIQRTEQRDSAMYRCASRNYPDRGVADTQYFGPGTRLTVL.

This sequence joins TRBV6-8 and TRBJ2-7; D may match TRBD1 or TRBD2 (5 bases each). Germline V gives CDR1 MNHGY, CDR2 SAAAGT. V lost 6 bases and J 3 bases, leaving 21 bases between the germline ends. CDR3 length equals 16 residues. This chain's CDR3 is CASSHHAAGAYYEQYF. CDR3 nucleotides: TGTGCCAGCAGCCACCATGCGGCCGGGGCCTACTACGAGCAGTACTTC.